The rows below give T cell receptor beta chains drawn from one sample of a study of multiple sclerosis patients with progressive multifocal leukoencephalopathy. Profiling relied on immunoSEQ multiplex PCR, and the TCRdb table lists in-frame clones only, not all of them. The sample has tens of thousands of clones; 90% are singletons. The material sequenced was PBMCs, taken from a patient treated with natalizumab. These receptors all come from a human donor with multiple sclerosis. Each CDR3 is given with its conserved first and last residue. The D gene is left open where the match is weak. Some rows have no size entry. The others give once, few or many, or a class for an expanded clone.

v_call	j_call	clone_size	d_call	cdr3_aa	cdr3_nt
TRBV4-1	TRBJ1-2	-	-	CASSQGGSGVPGYTF	TGCGCCAGCAGCCAAGGGGGAAGCGGAGTGCCTGGCTACACCTTC
TRBV2	TRBJ1-4	once	TRBD1	CASRDRSFNEKLFF	TGTGCCAGCAGGGACAGGTCGTTTAATGAAAAACTGTTTTTT
TRBV4-1	TRBJ2-1	-	TRBD2	CASSQGLAGHSSYNEQFF	TGCGCCAGCAGCCAAGGTCTAGCGGGGCATAGCTCCTACAATGAGCAGTTCTTC
TRBV27	TRBJ1-6	-	-	CASRDGRGRRENSPLHF	TGTGCCAGCCGAGACGGGAGGGGGAGGAGAGAGAATTCACCCCTCCACTTT
TRBV11-3	TRBJ2-7	once	-	CASSLVGQYF	TGTGCCAGCAGTCTCGTCGGGCAGTACTTC
TRBV2	TRBJ1-2	-	TRBD1	CASSSQGTNYGYTF	TGTGCCAGCAGCTCACAGGGGACTAACTATGGCTACACCTTC
TRBV5-8	TRBJ2-3	few	TRBD1	CASSNAQGGAPTDTQYF	TGTGCCAGCAGTAACGCCCAAGGGGGCGCCCCCACAGATACGCAGTATTTT
TRBV13	TRBJ1-4	few	-	CASSQQGLNEKLFF	TGTGCCAGCAGCCAACAGGGACTTAATGAAAAACTGTTTTTT
TRBV5-1	TRBJ2-5	-	-	CASSPIPGRQETQYF	TGCGCCAGCAGCCCCATTCCGGGCAGACAAGAGACCCAGTACTTC
TRBV5-4	TRBJ1-6	-	-	CASRDGLDSPLHF	TGTGCCAGTCGGGACGGACTTGATTCACCCCTCCACTTT
TRBV6-4	TRBJ2-6	once	TRBD1	CASSPGTGFSGANVLTF	TGTGCCAGCAGTCCCGGGACAGGGTTCTCTGGGGCCAACGTCCTGACTTTC
TRBV10-3	TRBJ1-5	-	-	CAISRDFPSNQPQHF	TGTGCCATCAGTAGGGATTTCCCTAGCAATCAGCCCCAGCATTTT
TRBV7-7	TRBJ2-5	-	TRBD2	CASSLAGTTEGYETQYF	TGTGCTAGCAGCTTAGCGGGGACAACAGAGGGATATGAGACCCAGTACTTC
TRBV28	TRBJ1-2	-	-	CASSLPGASSGYTF	TGTGCCAGCAGCCTCCCGGGGGCATCAAGTGGCTACACCTTC
TRBV9	TRBJ2-1	-	-	CASSVAGLPPNEQFF	TGTGCCAGCAGCGTAGCAGGACTGCCCCCCAATGAGCAGTTCTTC
TRBV18	TRBJ1-2	-	-	CASSPGNGRYGYTF	TGTGCCAGCTCACCAGGCAATGGGCGCTATGGCTACACCTTC
TRBV5-5	TRBJ2-7	-	-	CASAEGHLYEQYF	TGTGCCAGCGCTGAGGGACACCTCTACGAGCAGTACTTC
TRBV6-6	TRBJ2-7	-	-	CACEGGGAVAYEQYF	TGTGCTTGCGAGGGAGGAGGGGCCGTCGCCTACGAGCAGTACTTC
TRBV9	TRBJ2-3	-	-	CASSVATQALQPPTDTQYF	TGTGCCAGCAGCGTAGCTACGCAGGCCCTGCAGCCCCCCACAGATACGCAGTATTTT
TRBV5-6	TRBJ1-4	-	TRBD1	CASSRGQTEKLFF	TGTGCCAGCAGCCGGGGACAGACTGAAAAACTGTTTTTT
TRBV5-6	TRBJ2-2	-	-	CASTGLWTGELFF	TGTGCCAGCACAGGGCTGTGGACCGGGGAGCTGTTTTTT
TRBV11-2	TRBJ2-2	few	TRBD2	CASTKSAGGALYGELFF	TGTGCCAGCACCAAATCGGCCGGGGGGGCCCTGTATGGGGAGCTGTTTTTT
TRBV6-6	TRBJ2-5	-	-	CASRGGGYETQYF	TGTGCCAGCAGAGGGGGGGGGTACGAGACCCAGTACTTC
TRBV29-1	TRBJ1-1	-	-	CSVVLGGIEAFF	TGCAGCGTTGTGTTGGGGGGTATTGAAGCTTTCTTT
TRBV19	TRBJ1-1	-	-	CASSIADGVGFEAFF	TGTGCCAGTAGTATAGCCGACGGGGTAGGATTTGAAGCTTTCTTT
TRBV5-5	TRBJ2-7	-	-	CASSLYGAAPEQYF	TGTGCCAGCAGCTTGTATGGGGCGGCCCCAGAGCAGTACTTC
TRBV28	TRBJ1-1	few	-	CASSDRGLNTEAFF	TGTGCCAGCAGTGACAGAGGGTTGAACACTGAAGCTTTCTTT
TRBV4-1	TRBJ1-1	-	-	CASSRPTGDGRHTEAFF	TGCGCCAGCAGTCGGCCAACAGGTGACGGAAGGCACACTGAAGCTTTCTTT
TRBV7-8	TRBJ2-5	-	TRBD2	CASSLALTSGGQTQYF	TGTGCCAGCAGCTTAGCGCTAACTAGCGGGGGGCAGACCCAGTACTTC
TRBV28	TRBJ1-2	-	-	CASSFSGQPANYGYTF	TGTGCCAGCAGTTTTAGCGGGCAGCCTGCTAACTATGGCTACACCTTC
TRBV7-2	TRBJ1-4	-	-	CASSLRATNEKLFF	TGTGCCAGCAGCTTACGGGCAACTAATGAAAAACTGTTTTTT
TRBV7-9	TRBJ2-7	-	-	CASSPASYEQYF	TGTGCCAGCAGTCCTGCGTCCTACGAGCAGTACTTC
TRBV7-9	TRBJ1-1	-	-	CASSPGRSYTEAFF	TGTGCCAGCAGCCCTGGACGGAGCTACACTGAAGCTTTCTTT
TRBV12-2	TRBJ1-2	-	-	CASRLPGRTNYGYTF	TGTGCAAGTCGCTTACCCGGGAGGACGAACTATGGCTACACCTTC
TRBV30	TRBJ1-3	-	TRBD1	CAWSFLSTGGVSTGNTIYF	TGTGCCTGGAGTTTCCTTTCGACAGGGGGCGTATCGACTGGAAACACCATATATTTT
TRBV4-3	TRBJ2-7	-	TRBD1	CASSPGTGAYEQYF	TGCGCCAGCAGCCCCGGGACAGGGGCCTACGAGCAGTACTTC
TRBV10-3	TRBJ1-2	-	-	CAISETGYGYTF	TGTGCCATCAGTGAGACGGGCTATGGCTACACCTTC
TRBV6-4	TRBJ1-5	-	-	CARSEGSNQPQHF	TGTGCCAGAAGTGAAGGTAGCAATCAGCCCCAGCATTTT
TRBV5-6	TRBJ1-3	-	-	CASSLPQGLSSGNTIYF	TGTGCCAGCAGCTTACCACAGGGTCTAAGCTCTGGAAACACCATATATTTT
TRBV29-1	TRBJ2-1	-	-	CSVAGAPSSYNEQFF	TGCAGCGTGGCAGGGGCCCCCAGCTCCTACAATGAGCAGTTCTTC
TRBV9	TRBJ2-3	-	TRBD2	CASSGHGTSGGTQGTQYF	TGTGCCAGCAGCGGGCACGGGACTAGCGGGGGGACGCAGGGTACGCAGTATTTT
TRBV7-9	TRBJ1-6	once	-	CASSLSSSQLGYNSPLHF	TGTGCCAGCAGCTTAAGTTCTTCGCAATTGGGATATAATTCACCCCTCCACTTT
TRBV11-2	TRBJ1-3	-	TRBD1	CASSLTRQGGNTIYF	TGTGCCAGCAGCTTAACCCGACAGGGAGGAAACACCATATATTTT
TRBV19	TRBJ2-3	-	TRBD2	CASRIAGDTQYF	TGTGCCAGTAGAATAGCGGGAGATACGCAGTATTTT
TRBV11-3	TRBJ2-2	-	-	CASSLTYTAIGELFF	TGTGCCAGCAGCTTAACATACACGGCGATCGGGGAGCTGTTTTTT
TRBV27	TRBJ1-6	once	-	CASTRTARGISPLHF	TGTGCCAGCACCCGGACGGCTAGGGGGATTTCACCCCTCCACTTT
TRBV7-9	TRBJ2-5	-	-	CASSRGETQYF	TGTGCCAGCAGCCGGGGAGAGACCCAGTACTTC